Sequencing of this TCR beta chain was carried out in a study of somatic mutations in cytotoxic T cells in rheumatoid arthritis. V shed 2 bases and J 6 bases; nucleotides not matched to a gene: 8. The germline CDR1 and CDR2 sequences are SNHLY and FYNNEI. CDR3 length: 15 residues. About this clone itself: The target antigen is unknown.

Overall study findings and caveats: An increase in CD8+ clonality with age was seen in rheumatoid arthritis patients but not in healthy controls. The antigen targets of the expanded CD8+ clones lacked identification. Of some 67 patients, several had a largest CD8+ clone that exceeded 20% of CD8+ cells.

In the authors' methods: Patient-derived CD8+ clones with a size above 1% showed rare matches to published virus-specific TCRB sequences. Using immunoSEQ multiplex PCR, the repertoire was profiled, and TCRdb retains in-frame clones only, with some absent. V and J calls and clone size follow that table, whereas D and trimming were derived from the DNA. The table has more than 15,000 clones, approximately 84% seen once. The clonotype originates from an adult with rheumatoid arthritis. The V and J genes are TRBV2 and TRBJ2-7, with TRBD2 matching 9 bases. Sequenced input: CD8+ T cells sorted from blood. Here the CDR3 reads CASSEWGSGRGEQYF. The CDR3 DNA follows: TGTGCCAGCAGTGAATGGGGTAGCGGGAGAGGCGAGCAGTACTTC.